Reported below is one T cell receptor (beta chain). Antigen: not known. These data are taken from a study of OX40 agonist ivuxolimab in advanced cancers. Study-wide context: Every patient in dose escalation had hepatocellular carcinoma, melanoma, renal cell or head and neck cancer.

Germline assignment: CDR1 SGHVS and CDR2 FQNEAQ. This CDR3 spans 14 amino acids. V was cut by 4 bases and J by 1 base, with 10 bases left in between. The method was immunoSEQ multiplex PCR; TCRdb's version includes in-frame clones alone and lacks a portion of them. The sample has tens of thousands of clones, roughly four fifths seen once; the top ten hold more than 5.5%. Study-wide findings and caveats: In the expanded peripheral T cells, antigen specificity was never determined.

This sequence was found in an adult with an advanced solid tumor such as melanoma, head and neck, liver or kidney cancer. The sequenced sample was CD4+ or CD8+ T cells sorted from blood, obtained in a trial of the OX40 agonist ivuxolimab. The genes are TRBV7-8 and TRBJ1-1, with D possibly matching TRBD1 (5 bases). The CDR3 sequence: CASSSRDSNTEAFF. The DNA for the CDR3 is TGTGCCAGCAGCTCCCGGGACTCGAACACTGAAGCTTTCTTT.